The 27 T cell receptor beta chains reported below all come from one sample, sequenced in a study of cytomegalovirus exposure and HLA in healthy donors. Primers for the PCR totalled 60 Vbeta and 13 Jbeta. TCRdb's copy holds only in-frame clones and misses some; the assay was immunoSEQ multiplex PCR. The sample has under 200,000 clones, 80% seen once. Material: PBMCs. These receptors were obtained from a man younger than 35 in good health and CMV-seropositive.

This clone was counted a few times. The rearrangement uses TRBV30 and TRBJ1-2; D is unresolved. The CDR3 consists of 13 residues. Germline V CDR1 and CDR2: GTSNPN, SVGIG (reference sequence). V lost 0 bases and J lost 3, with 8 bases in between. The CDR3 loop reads CAWSVSRYYGYTF. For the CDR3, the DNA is TGTGCCTGGAGTGTATCCAGATACTATGGCTACACCTTC.

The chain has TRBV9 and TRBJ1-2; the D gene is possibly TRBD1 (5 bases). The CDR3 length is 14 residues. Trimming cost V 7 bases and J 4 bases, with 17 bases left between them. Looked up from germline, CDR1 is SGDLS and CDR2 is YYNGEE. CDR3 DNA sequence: TGTGCCAGCCAAGGGGAGGGGACCCGCTATGGCTACACCTTC. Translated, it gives CASQGEGTRYGYTF.

The CDR3 loop reads CASSITLVQADTQYF. In DNA, the CDR3 is TGTGCCAGCAGCATAACACTAGTTCAAGCAGATACGCAGTATTTT. The J gene is TRBJ2-3, the V gene TRBV5-6; perhaps TRBD2 as D (5 bases). The germline gives CDR1 SGHDT, CDR2 YYEEEE. The CDR3 covers 15 residues. Trimming stripped 4 bases from V and 4 bases from J, with 16 bases between.

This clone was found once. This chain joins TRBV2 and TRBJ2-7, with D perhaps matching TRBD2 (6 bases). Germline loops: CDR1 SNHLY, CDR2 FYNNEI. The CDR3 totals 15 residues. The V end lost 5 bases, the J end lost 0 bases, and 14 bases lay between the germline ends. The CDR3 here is CASSQDTGSSYEQYF. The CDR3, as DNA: TGTGCCAGCAGTCAGGACACCGGGAGCTCCTACGAGCAGTACTTC.

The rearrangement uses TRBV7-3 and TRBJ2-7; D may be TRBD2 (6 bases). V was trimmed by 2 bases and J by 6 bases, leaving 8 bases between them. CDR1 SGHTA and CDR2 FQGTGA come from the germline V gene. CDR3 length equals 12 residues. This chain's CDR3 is CASSLGGSEQYF. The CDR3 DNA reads TGTGCCAGCAGCTTAGGAGGGAGCGAGCAGTACTTC.

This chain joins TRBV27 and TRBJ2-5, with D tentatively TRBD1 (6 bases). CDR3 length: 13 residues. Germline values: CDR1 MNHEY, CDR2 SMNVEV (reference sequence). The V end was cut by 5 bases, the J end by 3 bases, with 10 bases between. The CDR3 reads CASSPGGKETQYF. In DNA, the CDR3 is TGTGCCAGCAGTCCTGGGGGCAAAGAGACCCAGTACTTC.

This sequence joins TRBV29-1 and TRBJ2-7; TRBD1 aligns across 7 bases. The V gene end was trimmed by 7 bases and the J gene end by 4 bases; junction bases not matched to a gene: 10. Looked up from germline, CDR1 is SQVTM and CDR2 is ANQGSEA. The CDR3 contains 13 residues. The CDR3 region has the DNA TGCAGCGCAATGACAGGGCAGGGATACGAGCAGTACTTC. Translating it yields CSAMTGQGYEQYF.

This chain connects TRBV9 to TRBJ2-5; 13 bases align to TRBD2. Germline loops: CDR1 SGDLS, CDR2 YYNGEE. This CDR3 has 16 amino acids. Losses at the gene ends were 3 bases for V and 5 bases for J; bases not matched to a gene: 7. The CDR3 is CASSETSGRLAETQYF. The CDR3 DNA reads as TGTGCCAGCAGCGAGACTAGCGGGAGGTTAGCCGAGACCCAGTACTTC.

The chain's CDR3 is CASSPRQGEMIPNTEAFF. The CDR3, as DNA: TGTGCCAGCAGCCCTCGACAGGGGGAGATGATTCCGAACACTGAAGCTTTCTTT. The rearrangement uses TRBV7-2 and TRBJ1-1; 9 bases are shared with TRBD1. This CDR3 has 18 residues. Germline CDR1 SGHTA, CDR2 FQGNSA. The ends lost 5 bases at V and 1 base at J; junction bases unmatched: 14.

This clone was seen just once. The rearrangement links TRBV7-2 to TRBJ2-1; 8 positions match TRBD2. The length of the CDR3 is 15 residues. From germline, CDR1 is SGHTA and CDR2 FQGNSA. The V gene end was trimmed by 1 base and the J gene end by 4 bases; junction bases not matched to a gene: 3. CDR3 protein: CASSLGLATYNEQFF. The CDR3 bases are TGTGCCAGCAGCTTAGGACTAGCGACTTACAATGAGCAGTTCTTC.

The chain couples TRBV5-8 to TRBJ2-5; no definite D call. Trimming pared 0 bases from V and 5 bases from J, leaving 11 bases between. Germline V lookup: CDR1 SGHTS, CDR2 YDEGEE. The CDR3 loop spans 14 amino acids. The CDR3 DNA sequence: TGTGCCAGCAGCTTGGACCCTGCTCGGGAGACCCAGTACTTC. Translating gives CASSLDPARETQYF.

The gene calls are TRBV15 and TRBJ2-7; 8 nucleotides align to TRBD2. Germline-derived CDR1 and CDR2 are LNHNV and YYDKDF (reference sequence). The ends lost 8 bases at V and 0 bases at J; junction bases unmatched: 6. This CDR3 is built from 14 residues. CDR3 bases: TGTGCCACCGCTAGCGGGCGGAGCTCCTACGAGCAGTACTTC. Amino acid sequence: CATASGRSSYEQYF.

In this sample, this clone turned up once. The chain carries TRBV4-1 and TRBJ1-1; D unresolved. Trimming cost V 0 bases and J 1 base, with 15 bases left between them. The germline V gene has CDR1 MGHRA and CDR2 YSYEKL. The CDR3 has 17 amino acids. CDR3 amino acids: CASSQDPFSGQNTEAFF. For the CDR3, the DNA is TGCGCCAGCAGCCAAGATCCCTTCTCAGGCCAGAACACTGAAGCTTTCTTT.

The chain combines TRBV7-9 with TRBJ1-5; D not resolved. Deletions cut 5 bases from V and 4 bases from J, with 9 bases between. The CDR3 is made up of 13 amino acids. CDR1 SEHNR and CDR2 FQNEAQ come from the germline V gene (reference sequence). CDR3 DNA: TGTGCCAGCAGCCTTGGGCCGAATCAGCCCCAGCATTTT. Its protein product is CASSLGPNQPQHF. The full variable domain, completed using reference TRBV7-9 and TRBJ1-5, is DTGVSQNPRHKITKRGQNVTFRCDPISEHNRLYWYRQTLGQGPEFLTYFQNEAQLEKSRLLSDRFSAERPKGSFSTLEIQRTEQGDSAMYLCASSLGPNQPQHFGDGTRLSIL.

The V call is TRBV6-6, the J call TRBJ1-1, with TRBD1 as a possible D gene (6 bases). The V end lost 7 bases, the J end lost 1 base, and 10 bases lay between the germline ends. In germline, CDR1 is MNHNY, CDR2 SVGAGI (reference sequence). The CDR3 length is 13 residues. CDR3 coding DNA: TGTGCCAGCACCGACAGGTCGAACACTGAAGCTTTCTTT. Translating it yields CASTDRSNTEAFF.

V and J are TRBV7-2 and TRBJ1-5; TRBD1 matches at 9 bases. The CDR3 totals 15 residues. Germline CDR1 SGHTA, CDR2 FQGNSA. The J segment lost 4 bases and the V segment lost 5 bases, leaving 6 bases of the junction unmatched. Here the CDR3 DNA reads TGTGCCAGCAGCGAACAGGGGGCGCTGAATCAGCCCCAGCATTTT. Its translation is CASSEQGALNQPQHF.

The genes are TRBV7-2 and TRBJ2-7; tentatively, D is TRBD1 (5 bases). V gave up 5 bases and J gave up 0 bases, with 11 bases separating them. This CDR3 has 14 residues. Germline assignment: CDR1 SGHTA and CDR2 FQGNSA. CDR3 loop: CASSPIRASYEQYF. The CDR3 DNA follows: TGTGCCAGCAGCCCCATCAGGGCCTCCTACGAGCAGTACTTC.

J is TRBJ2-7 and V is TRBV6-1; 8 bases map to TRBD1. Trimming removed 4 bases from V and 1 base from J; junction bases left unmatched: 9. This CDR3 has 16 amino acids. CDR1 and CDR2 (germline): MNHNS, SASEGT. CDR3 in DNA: TGTGCCAGCAGTGGATACAGGGGGACGGCGTCCTACGAGCAGTACTTC. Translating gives CASSGYRGTASYEQYF.

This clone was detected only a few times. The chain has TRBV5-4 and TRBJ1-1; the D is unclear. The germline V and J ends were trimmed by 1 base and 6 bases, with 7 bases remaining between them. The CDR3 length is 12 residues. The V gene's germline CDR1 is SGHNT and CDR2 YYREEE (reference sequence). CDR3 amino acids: CASSLMGAEAFF. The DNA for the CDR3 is TGTGCCAGCAGCTTGATGGGAGCTGAAGCTTTCTTT. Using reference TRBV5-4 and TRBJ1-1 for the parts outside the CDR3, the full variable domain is ETGVTQSPTHLIKTRGQQVTLRCSSQSGHNTVSWYQQALGQGPQFIFQYYREEENGRGNFPPRFSGLQFPNYSSELNVNALELDDSALYLCASSLMGAEAFFGQGTRLTVV.

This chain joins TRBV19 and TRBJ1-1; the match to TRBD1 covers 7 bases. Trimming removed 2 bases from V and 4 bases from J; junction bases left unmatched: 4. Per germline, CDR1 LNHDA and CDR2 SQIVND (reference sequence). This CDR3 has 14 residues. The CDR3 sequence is CASSIRTGLTEAFF. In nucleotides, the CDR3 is TGTGCCAGTAGTATAAGGACAGGCCTCACTGAAGCTTTCTTT.

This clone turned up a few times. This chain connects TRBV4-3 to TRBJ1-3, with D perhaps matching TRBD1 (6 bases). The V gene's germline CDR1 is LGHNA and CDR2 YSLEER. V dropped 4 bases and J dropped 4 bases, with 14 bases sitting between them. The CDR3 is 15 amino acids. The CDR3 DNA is TGCGCCAGCAGCCCGACACCCGGGACAGGAAACACCATATATTTT. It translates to CASSPTPGTGNTIYF.

The CDR3 DNA follows: TGCGCCAGCAGCCCCCCGGGGGGGATATCGGGCACTGAAGCTTTCTTT. Its translation: CASSPPGGISGTEAFF. This chain connects TRBV5-1 to TRBJ1-1, with a possible D match to TRBD1 (5 bases). There are 16 residues in the CDR3. Trimming stripped 4 bases from V and 4 bases from J, with 20 bases between. The germline CDR1 and CDR2 sequences are SGHRS and YFSETQ.

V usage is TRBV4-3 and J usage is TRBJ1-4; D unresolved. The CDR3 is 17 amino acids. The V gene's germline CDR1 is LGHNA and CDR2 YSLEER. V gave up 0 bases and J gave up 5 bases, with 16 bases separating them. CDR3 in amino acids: CASSQDGLADSNEKLFF. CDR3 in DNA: TGCGCCAGCAGCCAAGATGGTCTGGCAGACTCCAATGAAAAACTGTTTTTT.

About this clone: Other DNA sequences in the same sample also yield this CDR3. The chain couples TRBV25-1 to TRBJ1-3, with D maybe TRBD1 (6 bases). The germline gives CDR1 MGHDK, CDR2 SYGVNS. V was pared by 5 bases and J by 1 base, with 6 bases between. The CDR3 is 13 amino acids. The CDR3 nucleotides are TGTGCCAGCAGTACAGGGTCTGGAAACACCATATATTTT. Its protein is CASSTGSGNTIYF.

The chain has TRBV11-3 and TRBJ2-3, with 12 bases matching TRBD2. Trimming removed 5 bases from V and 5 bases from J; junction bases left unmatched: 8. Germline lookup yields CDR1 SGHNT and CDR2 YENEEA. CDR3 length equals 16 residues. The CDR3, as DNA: TGTGCCAGCAGCCCGACTAGCGGGGGCGTCGTAGATACGCAGTATTTT. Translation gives CASSPTSGGVVDTQYF.

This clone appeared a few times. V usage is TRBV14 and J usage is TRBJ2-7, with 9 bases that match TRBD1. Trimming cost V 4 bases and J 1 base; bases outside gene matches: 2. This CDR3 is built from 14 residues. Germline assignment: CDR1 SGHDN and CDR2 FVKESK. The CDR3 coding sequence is TGTGCCAGCAGCCCGACAGGGGGGTCCTACGAGCAGTACTTC. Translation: CASSPTGGSYEQYF.

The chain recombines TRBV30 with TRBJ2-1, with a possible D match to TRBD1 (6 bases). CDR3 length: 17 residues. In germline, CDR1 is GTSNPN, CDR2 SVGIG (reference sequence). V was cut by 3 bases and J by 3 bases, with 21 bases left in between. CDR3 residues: CAWSTLLRGQSYNEQFF. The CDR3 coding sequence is TGTGCCTGGAGCACCCTTCTTAGAGGACAGAGCTACAATGAGCAGTTCTTC.